This TCR beta chain was captured by sequencing in a study of graft-versus-host responses after intestinal transplantation. A note on this clone: The antigen is not known.

Generated by immunoSEQ multiplex PCR, the TCRdb table keeps only in-frame clones and is missing some. The sample yields more than 85,000 clones, 90% to 95% seen once. V lost 1 base and J 7 bases, leaving 14 bases between the germline ends. The germline gives CDR1 SEHNR, CDR2 FQNEAQ (reference sequence). The CDR3 extends over 16 amino acids. This sample comprised unstimulated CD8+ T cells sorted from spleen or lymph node cells, obtained before intestinal transplant. The chain joins TRBV7-9 to TRBJ1-6; D possibly corresponds to TRBD1 (5 bases). The clonotype was recovered from a human donor who received an intestinal transplant. The CDR3 protein is CASSLDRAGRNSPLHF. The CDR3 bases are TGTGCCAGCAGCTTAGATAGAGCGGGGCGGAATTCACCCCTCCACTTT. Full variable domain (rest looked up from reference TRBV7-9 and TRBJ1-6): DTGVSQNPRHKITKRGQNVTFRCDPISEHNRLYWYRQTLGQGPEFLTYFQNEAQLEKSRLLSDRFSAERPKGSFSTLEIQRTEQGDSAMYLCASSLDRAGRNSPLHFGNGTRLTVT.